Sequencing of this TCR beta chain was carried out in a study of cytomegalovirus exposure and HLA in healthy donors. Findings and caveats of the study: In a later analysis, a missense DCLRE1C variant was linked to TCR beta V- and J-gene trimming. Further analysis, carried out later, found HLA-associated TCR beta chains more clonally expanded than equally common other chains.

The CDR3 is made up of 14 amino acids. V lost 2 bases to trimming and J lost 4 bases; unmatched junction nucleotides: 5. Germline V gene sequence: CDR1 SGHRS, CDR2 YFSETQ. About this clone: Its matching antigen is unknown.

Though probably carrying unrecorded immune exposures, donors were nominally healthy at sampling. The PCR employed 60 Vbeta primers together with 13 Jbeta primers. The assay was immunoSEQ multiplex PCR, and TCRdb's table has in-frame clones only and misses some. The repertoire includes tens of thousands of clones, around 49% of them detected once, and more than 5% sits in the top ten. The clonotype was recovered from a woman in her forties in good health and CMV-seropositive. Input material: PBMCs. V usage is TRBV5-1 and J usage is TRBJ1-1, with TRBD1 identical over 7 bases. The CDR3: CASSFQGEVTEAFF. Here the CDR3 DNA reads TGCGCCAGCAGCTTCCAGGGGGAGGTCACTGAAGCTTTCTTT.